A selection of T cell receptor beta chains follows, all from one sample in a study of T cells after yellow fever vaccination. Using its own MiXCR run on the 5' RACE reads, TCRdb lists one record per CDR3 protein. The table includes tens of thousands of distinct CDR3 sequences, roughly 10% detected once. The sequencing here drew on PBMCs, either bulk or a sorted T-cell subset (CD4+, CD8+, memory, or dextramer-sorted; not recorded which), taken less than 16 days after the first yellow fever vaccination. The receptor set was obtained from a man aged 18 to 29 who received the YFV17D yellow fever vaccine. CDR3s include the opening cysteine and the closing phenylalanine or tryptophan. D genes are given only for firm matches. The size field is filled for only some rows; it gives once, few, many or a size class.

V	size	D	J	CDR3	DNA
TRBV7-8	many	NA	TRBJ1-3	CASSFGDYGNTIYF	TGTGCCAGCAGCTTTGGCGACTATGGAAACACCATATATTTT
TRBV2	many	NA	TRBJ2-5	CASRETLTARYQETQYF	TGTGCCAGCAGGGAGACCCTGACAGCCCGATACCAAGAGACCCAGTACTTC
TRBV19	few	NA	TRBJ1-6	CASSGASGPRQNSPLHF	TGTGCCAGTAGTGGTGCGTCGGGCCCGAGACAGAATTCACCCCTCCACTTT
TRBV7-2	many	NA	TRBJ2-7	CASSLALGAYEQYF	TGTGCCAGCAGCTTAGCGCTGGGGGCGTACGAGCAGTACTTC
TRBV20-1	many	TRBD2	TRBJ2-3	CSAPTSGGPADTQYF	TGCAGTGCGCCGACTAGCGGGGGGCCCGCAGATACGCAGTATTTT
TRBV7-6	many	NA	TRBJ2-3	CASSLGLGVADTQYF	TGTGCCAGCAGCTTAGGTCTGGGGGTGGCAGATACGCAGTATTTT
TRBV5-1	many	NA	TRBJ1-3	CASSQDRGNTIYF	TGCGCCAGCAGCCAGGACCGCGGAAACACCATATATTTT
TRBV30	many	TRBD1	TRBJ2-3	CACNQGARDTQYF	TGTGCCTGTAATCAGGGGGCAAGAGATACGCAGTATTTT
TRBV7-2	many	TRBD2	TRBJ2-7	CASSLGLAGEQYF	TGTGCCAGCAGCTTAGGGCTAGCGGGTGAGCAGTACTTC
TRBV20-1	many	NA	TRBJ2-7	CSALQGGSSYEQYF	TGCAGTGCTCTTCAAGGGGGGAGCTCCTACGAGCAGTACTTC
TRBV14	few	TRBD2	TRBJ2-5	CASSQELAGVETQYF	TGTGCCAGCAGCCAAGAACTGGCGGGGGTGGAGACCCAGTACTTC
TRBV5-1	many	NA	TRBJ2-5	CASSTGRIGVETQYF	TGCGCCAGCAGCACCGGTCGTATTGGGGTGGAGACCCAGTACTTC
TRBV28	many	TRBD1	TRBJ1-6	CATGTGGSPLHF	TGTGCCACTGGGACAGGGGGATCACCCCTCCACTTT
TRBV20-1	many	NA	TRBJ2-1	CSARDLAGPYNEQFF	TGCAGTGCTAGAGATTTGGCGGGGCCCTACAATGAGCAGTTCTTC
TRBV5-6	many	NA	TRBJ1-1	CASSLARAIEAFF	TGTGCCAGCAGCTTGGCCCGGGCTATCGAAGCTTTCTTT
TRBV6-6	many	TRBD1	TRBJ1-2	CASSQQGDYGYTF	TGTGCCAGCAGTCAACAGGGGGACTATGGCTACACCTTC
TRBV29-1	many	NA	TRBJ2-7	CSVMEAPGSYEQYF	TGCAGCGTCATGGAGGCTCCGGGCTCCTACGAGCAGTACTTC
TRBV4-3	many	NA	TRBJ1-3	CASSQDRAASGNTIYF	TGCGCCAGCAGCCAAGATCGGGCAGCCTCTGGAAACACCATATATTTT
TRBV7-2	many	TRBD1	TRBJ1-1	CASSSRQGTEAFF	TGTGCCAGCAGCTCTCGACAGGGCACTGAAGCTTTCTTT
TRBV27	many	NA	TRBJ1-2	CASTPYGGGGYTF	TGTGCCAGCACCCCGTATGGGGGGGGCGGCTACACCTTC
TRBV4-3	many	NA	TRBJ2-1	CASSQDRGGNEQFF	TGCGCCAGCAGCCAAGACAGGGGGGGGAATGAGCAGTTCTTC
TRBV5-1	many	TRBD1	TRBJ1-1	CASSLRETGGRSNTEAFF	TGCGCCAGCAGTCTCCGAGAAACAGGGGGCCGCTCGAACACTGAAGCTTTCTTT
TRBV7-2	NA	NA	TRBJ1-2	CASSPDREYGYTF	TGTGCCAGCAGCCCCGACAGAGAGTATGGCTATACCTTC
TRBV9	many	TRBD2	TRBJ2-5	CASSEGLAVTQYF	TGTGCCAGCAGCGAGGGACTAGCCGTGACCCAGTACTTC
TRBV27	medium-sized	TRBD2	TRBJ2-3	CASTGGGRGTDTQYF	TGTGCCAGCACCGGGGGGGGCCGGGGGACAGATACGCAGTATTTT
TRBV7-9	NA	NA	TRBJ2-5	CASSLHQETQYF	TGTGCCAGCAGCTTACACCAAGAGACCCAGTACTTC
TRBV7-6	many	NA	TRBJ2-5	CASSLAAQETQYF	TGTGCCAGCAGCTTAGCGGCGCAGGAGACCCAGTACTTC
TRBV20-1	many	NA	TRBJ2-1	CSASPRDGVYNEQFF	TGCAGTGCTAGCCCGCGGGACGGGGTCTACAATGAGCAGTTCTTC
TRBV7-9	many	NA	TRBJ1-4	CASSDSGEKLFF	TGTGCCAGCAGCGATTCGGGTGAAAAACTGTTTTTT
TRBV7-3	few	NA	TRBJ1-3	CASSFNLIRNTIYF	TGTGCCAGCAGCTTTAACCTTATTCGAAACACCATATATTTT
TRBV5-5	many	TRBD2	TRBJ2-3	CASSWRGVSTDTQYF	TGTGCCAGCAGCTGGCGGGGGGTTAGCACAGATACGCAGTATTTT
TRBV12-3/TRBV12-4	many	TRBD2	TRBJ2-1	CASSTPGGSGGRNEQFF	TGTGCCAGCAGTACACCGGGGGGAAGCGGGGGGCGAAATGAGCAGTTCTTC
TRBV4-3	many	TRBD2	TRBJ2-3	CASSQESGARTDTQYF	TGCGCCAGCAGCCAAGAAAGCGGGGCCCGCACAGATACGCAGTATTTT
TRBV5-1	many	NA	TRBJ1-4	CASSPGQQVNEKLFF	TGCGCCAGCAGCCCAGGACAGCAGGTCAACGAAAAACTGTTTTTT
TRBV5-1	many	NA	TRBJ1-2	CASSLAPSPGYTF	TGCGCCAGCAGCTTGGCCCCGTCTCCAGGCTACACCTTC
TRBV25-1	NA	NA	TRBJ2-7	CASSESGEENPYEQYF	TGTGCCAGCAGTGAATCGGGGGAGGAGAACCCCTACGAGCAGTACTTC
TRBV20-1	many	TRBD2	TRBJ2-2	CSARDPTSGGSGELFF	TGCAGTGCTAGAGATCCGACTAGCGGGGGGTCCGGGGAGCTGTTTTTT
TRBV6-5	NA	NA	TRBJ2-3	CTSSKGDTQYF	TGTACCAGCAGTAAGGGTGATACGCAGTATTTT
TRBV28	many	NA	TRBJ1-2	CASSFAQSYGYTF	TGTGCCAGCAGTTTTGCACAGTCTTATGGCTACACCTTC
TRBV6-2/TRBV6-3	many	TRBD1	TRBJ1-5	CASSRTGEPQPQHF	TGTGCCAGCAGCCGGACAGGGGAACCCCAGCCCCAGCATTTT
TRBV7-2	many	NA	TRBJ2-5	CASSSWRWGRGGETQYF	TGTGCCAGCAGCTCCTGGCGGTGGGGCAGGGGTGGAGAGACCCAGTACTTC
TRBV2	many	NA	TRBJ2-2	CASSLTEANTGELFF	TGTGCCAGCAGTCTGACAGAAGCGAACACCGGGGAGCTGTTTTTT
TRBV7-2	many	TRBD2	TRBJ2-5	CASSLGLLAGAYQETQYF	TGTGCCAGCAGCTTAGGCTTACTAGCGGGGGCGTACCAAGAGACCCAGTACTTC